The rows below give T cell receptor beta chains drawn from one sample of a study of cytomegalovirus exposure and HLA in healthy donors. Data came from immunoSEQ multiplex PCR; TCRdb stores just in-frame clones and leaves some out. The sample contains about 89,000 clones, roughly 85% of which appear only once. The sequencing sample was made of PBMCs. The source of these receptors is a man aged 35-49 years in good health and CMV-seropositive. CDR3s include the opening cysteine and the closing phenylalanine or tryptophan. The D gene is left open where the match is weak. Expanded clones get a size class; other rows say once, few or many, or leave the size out.

clone_size j_call v_call d_call cdr3_nt cdr3_aa
NA TRBJ1-3 TRBV5-1 NA TGCGCCAGCAGCCCACAGATTTACTCTGGAAACACCATATATTTT CASSPQIYSGNTIYF
few TRBJ1-5 TRBV27 NA TGTGCCAGCAGACCCCGGGGTAGTAATCAGCCCCAGCATTTT CASRPRGSNQPQHF
NA TRBJ2-7 TRBV2 TRBD2 TGTGCCAGCACCCTCGACATGGGGGGGTCCTACGAGCAGTACTTC CASTLDMGGSYEQYF
once TRBJ2-3 TRBV2 TRBD2 TGTGCCAGCGGGGGGGACGGCACAGATACGCAGTATTTT CASGGDGTDTQYF
NA TRBJ2-2 TRBV19 TRBD2 TGTGCCAGTAGTAACCCAGCGGGAGTGGGCACCGGGGAGCTGTTTTTT CASSNPAGVGTGELFF
NA TRBJ1-1 TRBV11-2 NA TGTGCCAGCAGCCGACCAGGGGAGGCTTTCTTT CASSRPGEAFF
NA TRBJ1-3 TRBV6-1 TRBD1 TGTGCCAGCAGTGAAGTTCGGACAGGGGGATCTGGAAACACCATATATTTT CASSEVRTGGSGNTIYF
NA TRBJ2-5 TRBV5-1 TRBD2 TGCGCCAGCAGCCCGAATCTAGCGGGAGTAAGTGAGCAGTACTTC CASSPNLAGVSEQYF
few TRBJ2-7 TRBV10-3 NA TGTGCCATCAGTGAGGAAGGGGACGAGCAGTACTTC CAISEEGDEQYF
few TRBJ1-1 TRBV30 NA TGTGCCTGGAGTGCCCCCTATACAGGCGGAGCTTTCTTT CAWSAPYTGGAFF
NA TRBJ2-7 TRBV19 TRBD1 TGTGCCAGTAGTATCGGACAGGTGGGCTCCTACGAGCAGTACTTC CASSIGQVGSYEQYF
few TRBJ2-5 TRBV5-1 NA TGCGCCAGCACCCTTGGGCCAATCCAACTTCAAGAGACCCAGTACTTC CASTLGPIQLQETQYF
NA TRBJ1-3 TRBV5-5 NA TGTGCCAGCAGCTTGGTCTTCGGGTCGGGGAGCTCTGGAAACACCATATATTTT CASSLVFGSGSSGNTIYF
few TRBJ1-2 TRBV28 NA TGTGCCAGCAGTTCCCTATCCCCTTATGGCTACACCTTC CASSSLSPYGYTF
NA TRBJ1-4 TRBV19 NA TGTGCCAGTAGTCCGAACCCAGCGGCAACTAATGAAAAACTGTTTTTT CASSPNPAATNEKLFF
NA TRBJ2-7 TRBV2 TRBD2 TGTGCCAGCAGTGAAGAAGGGTTGCAAGCGGGGTCGGGGGAGCAGTACTTC CASSEEGLQAGSGEQYF
NA TRBJ1-1 TRBV6-1 NA TGTGCCAGCAGGGTACAGGGAACTCACACTGAAGCTTTCTTT CASRVQGTHTEAFF
NA TRBJ2-7 TRBV7-2 NA TGTGCCAGCAGCTCCGGGACACCTACCTACGAGCAGTACTTC CASSSGTPTYEQYF
NA TRBJ2-1 TRBV2 NA TGTGCCAGCAGTGAACTGAGGGTAGACAATGAGCAGTTCTTC CASSELRVDNEQFF
NA TRBJ1-6 TRBV5-4 NA TGTGCCAGCAGCTTGGCCCCAGGGGAAGGGTCACCCCTCCACTTT CASSLAPGEGSPLHF
NA TRBJ1-4 TRBV2 NA TGTGCCAGCAGTGAAGGGGGGGAACTGTTTTTT CASSEGGELFF
NA TRBJ1-6 TRBV15 NA TGTGCCACCAGCAGAGGTTATAGTTCACCCCTCCACTTT CATSRGYSSPLHF
NA TRBJ1-4 TRBV7-9 TRBD1 TGTGCCAGCAGCTCAGGGGGTGGCAAAGAAAAACTGTTTTTT CASSSGGGKEKLFF
NA TRBJ2-1 TRBV7-9 NA TGTGCCAGCAGCGCAGTCGGCTCGGGGATCCATGAGCAGTTCTTC CASSAVGSGIHEQFF
once TRBJ2-5 TRBV19 TRBD1 TGTGCCAGTAGTATTGGGACAGGGGGCTGGGAGACCCAGTACTTC CASSIGTGGWETQYF
NA TRBJ2-5 TRBV7-9 NA TGTGCCAGCAGCTTAGACGTCGAGGAGACCCAGTACTTC CASSLDVEETQYF
NA TRBJ2-2 TRBV20-1 NA TGCAGCTTTCAGAAGGAGGGGGAGCTGTTTTTT CSFQKEGELFF
NA TRBJ1-5 TRBV7-2 NA TGTGCCAGCAGCTTAGATCGGAGTGAGGGCAATCAGCCCCAGCATTTT CASSLDRSEGNQPQHF
NA TRBJ2-1 TRBV11-3 TRBD1 TGTGCCAGCAGCTTAGATCTAACAGGGGACGACAATGAGCAGTTCTTC CASSLDLTGDDNEQFF
once TRBJ2-3 TRBV9 TRBD1 TGTGCCAGCAGCGCTCGGACAGGGGGCACAGATACGCAGTATTTT CASSARTGGTDTQYF
few TRBJ1-6 TRBV5-1 NA TGCGCCAGCAGTTCGAGCTCCTATAATTCACCCCTCCACTTT CASSSSSYNSPLHF
NA TRBJ2-3 TRBV9 TRBD1 TGTGCCAGCAGCCCCGAGGACCAGGGGGCGACAGATACGCAGTATTTT CASSPEDQGATDTQYF
NA TRBJ2-2 TRBV7-2 TRBD2 TGTGCCAGCAGGGCTAGCGGACCGAACACCGGGGAGCTGTTTTTT CASRASGPNTGELFF
NA TRBJ2-4 TRBV18 NA TGTGCCAGCTCACCCCAGGAGGGGGCCAAAAACATTCAGTACTTC CASSPQEGAKNIQYF
few TRBJ1-1 TRBV7-3 TRBD1 TGTGCCAGCAGCCCTAGACAGGGGGCTGCGGCTTTCTTT CASSPRQGAAAFF
NA TRBJ2-7 TRBV6-6 TRBD2 TGTGCCAGCAGGCGGGGGGCGGGTTGGGAGCAGTACTTC CASRRGAGWEQYF
NA TRBJ2-2 TRBV7-2 TRBD2 TGTGCCAGCAGCTCTAGCGGCTCGAACACCGGGGAGCTGTTTTTT CASSSSGSNTGELFF
NA TRBJ2-7 TRBV5-6 NA TGTGCCAGCAGCTCGGGTGGCGAGCAGTACTTC CASSSGGEQYF
once TRBJ2-1 TRBV10-1 TRBD1 TGCGCCAGCAGTGAGTCTGGCAGGGGGAATGAGCAGTTCTTC CASSESGRGNEQFF
NA TRBJ2-7 TRBV19 NA TGTGCCAGTAGTATAGGGACACCCTCCTACGAGCAGTACTTC CASSIGTPSYEQYF
NA TRBJ2-5 TRBV7-9 TRBD1 TGTGCCAGCAGCCGGCAGGGACAGCCCCAAGAGACCCAGTACTTC CASSRQGQPQETQYF
few TRBJ1-5 TRBV2 NA TGTGCCAGCAGTGTAGGGGTTCAGCCCCAGCATTTT CASSVGVQPQHF
medium-sized TRBJ2-7 TRBV6-6 TRBD2 TGTGCCAGCAGTTACGGCGGGAGCCACGAGCAGTACTTC CASSYGGSHEQYF
NA TRBJ2-7 TRBV6-8 NA TGTGCCAGCACTGACAGTCCCTACGAGCAGTACTTC CASTDSPYEQYF
NA TRBJ2-7 TRBV15 NA TGTGCCACCAGCAGAGATTTCGGCAGGGGGGACGAGCAGTACTTC CATSRDFGRGDEQYF
NA TRBJ2-7 TRBV27 TRBD1 TGTGCCAGCAGTTTATTAGGACAGGCCTACGAGCAGTACTTC CASSLLGQAYEQYF
NA TRBJ2-7 TRBV27 TRBD1 TGTGCCAGCAGTCCATGGGACAGGGGGACCTACGAGCAGTACTTC CASSPWDRGTYEQYF
NA TRBJ2-2 TRBV6-6 TRBD1 TGTGCCACCATGGAGGGACAGGTTATGACCGGGGAGCTGTTTTTT CATMEGQVMTGELFF
NA TRBJ1-2 TRBV10-1 NA TGCGCCAGCAGTTCCGCAGCTAACTATGGCTACACCTTC CASSSAANYGYTF
NA TRBJ1-5 TRBV4-1 NA TGCGCCAGCAGCCTCCGACAGGCGAATCAGCCCCAGCATTTT CASSLRQANQPQHF
NA TRBJ2-1 TRBV18 TRBD2 TGTGCCAGCTCACCTGAAGCGGGAGGGCGTGGCAATGAGCAGTTCTTC CASSPEAGGRGNEQFF
NA TRBJ2-7 TRBV7-9 NA TGTGCCAGCAGCAGCTTCGCCGAGCAGTACTTC CASSSFAEQYF